This entry features one TCR beta chain sequence. Its antigen is currently not known. No much larger clone is present one base from it, and per-base qualities are unavailable. This specimen comes from a study of long-term antiretroviral therapy in people with HIV (dated by TCRdb to between 2021 and 2024). Study-level background: Collection of the earliest samples took place about a decade ahead of the 2015 WHO recommendation for immediate ART, at a time when ART was typically delayed until CD4 counts fell. About 35% of the 30 participants with HIV were female. Whether ART initiation and durable HIV suppression were associated with changes in peripheral blood TRB repertoire composition and diversity was tested in a retrospective serial study. No cross-contamination during QIAcube processing turned up in test extractions that ran a monoclonal T-cell line alongside more than 30 polyclonal samples. A total of roughly 200 cryopreserved PBMC samples came from approximately 30 adults with confirmed HIV infection and were collected serially over a mean of roughly six years (range 1-12).

To be included, a participant needed at least one PBMC sample from before ART initiation plus at least two post-ART samples. Treatment was received in the United States of America by all participants with HIV. Before DNA extraction, cryopreserved samples of about 0.95-11 million PBMC were thawed and washed. At the time of the earliest PBMC sample, participants with HIV were aged between about 23 and 54 years. Per participant, PBMC samples came from 1-4 timepoints prior to ART initiation and 2-8 timepoints following ART initiation, for a median of 7 samples. Serial HIV viral load, CD4+ T-cell count, ART history and demographic data were obtained for every participant. A Qiagen kit on a QIAcube was used to extract genomic DNA from unsorted PBMC, with samples processed in batches of 12. The immunoSEQ hsTCRB v3.0 assay was used at survey level resolution to sequence the TRB variable region. The targeted TRB sequencing depth was about 35,000-55,000 T-cell genomes per sample. TRB libraries were pooled and sequenced on an Illumina MiSeq using a v3 150-cycle kit. From the authors' description of their analysis: Repertoire analysis was performed in R inside a reproducible Nextflow workflow that covered QC, data transformation and analysis. LymphoSeq2, an R package for AIRR-Seq data exploration, was used to implement custom analyses. After excluding a handful of samples that yielded fewer than 5000 total TRB sequences, approximately 180 HIV repertoires remained for analysis. Among the approximately 190 HIV repertoires that were kept, 59 were collected before ART initiation and some 130 were collected after ART initiation. Repertoires were downsampled to 5000 TRB nucleotide sequences, with summary statistics averaged over 100 downsampling iterations. The analysis kept only TRB sequences whose CDR3 regions were at least seven amino acids long. Diversity was measured with a Shannon entropy-derived clonality score and the Gini coefficient. In the repertoire networks, any two of the top 5000 CDR3 amino acid sequences were connected whenever the two sequences differed by an edit distance of one. GLIPH2 predicted antigen specificity groups and MHC restriction for TRB CDR3 amino acid sequences. Known CMV, EBV, HIV or tissue antigen associations were flagged by matching CDR3 amino acid sequences against VDJdb and McPAS-TCR. Pre-ART, post-ART and control groups were compared with Wilcoxon signed-rank tests and Holm-Bonferroni correction. The clones in this table, taken by TCRdb from immuneACCESS, are in-frame only. Not every clone is retained; where verified, under half of the shortfall comes from an unresolved V gene, and the cause of the rest is unknown. V, J and clone size were drawn from that table, and D and trimming were deduced from the DNA. This sample holds some 20,000 clones; around nine tenths were observed only once. The top ten clonotypes cover roughly 9.8% of the sample.

Overall results and qualifications from the work: The samples were dated from about 2004 to 2017, and the ART regimens that were used may be less effective than current ART regimens. ART initiation was associated with a significant increase in TRB diversity, but diversity stayed significantly below transplant donor controls even after long-term ART. Expanded TRB clones identified before ART initiation dominated the repertoire at all time points, although this dominance fluctuated and declined in many PLHIV after ART. Because pre-ART samples had limited cell numbers, unsorted PBMC were profiled rather than sorted CD4+ and CD8+ T cells. Because PBMC availability was limited, only the TCR beta chain was sequenced, with no alpha chain pairing. No data were available on ART adherence, viral resistance or therapy changes, limiting inferences about post-ART repertoire changes. HIV repertoires had narrower CDR3 length ranges than controls, and the network structure suggested an antigen-experienced repertoire that shifted only slightly toward naive after ART.

The sequencing here drew on unsorted PBMCs, taken approximately 4.5 years before starting antiretroviral therapy. This sequence was found in a woman under 40 with HIV.

CDR3 region: CASSQNRGLETQYF. The DNA sequence follows: TGTGCCAGCAGCCAGAACAGAGGGCTGGAGACCCAGTACTTC. The rearrangement combines TRBV14 with TRBJ2-5; possibly the D gene is TRBD2, per 5 matching bases. V and J lose 3 bases and 5 bases, and a span of 13 bases separates them. CDR1 SGHDN and CDR2 FVKESK are derived from the germline V gene. The CDR3 measures 14 amino acids from cysteine to phenylalanine. The only DNA kept is the CDR3, 42 bases in frame from the first base.